What follows is one T cell receptor (beta chain) and its context. This specimen comes from a study of OX40 agonist ivuxolimab in advanced cancers. The V gene's germline CDR1 is MNHEY and CDR2 SVGAGI. J lost 5 bases, V lost 7 bases, and 10 bases had no gene match. The CDR3 is made up of 15 amino acids. TCRdb's table, derived via immunoSEQ multiplex PCR, lists solely in-frame clones and lacks some. The repertoire consists of some 64,000 clones, with approximately 93% occurring once and the leading ten covering 15% to 20%. The chain recombines TRBV6-5 with TRBJ2-2; 7 bases line up with TRBD2. The origin of this receptor is an adult with an advanced solid tumor such as melanoma, head and neck, liver or kidney cancer. Sequencing was performed on CD4+ or CD8+ T cells sorted from blood, taken in a trial of the OX40 agonist ivuxolimab. The CDR3 here is CASTGGGSPTGELFF. CDR3 DNA sequence: TGTGCCAGCACGGGCGGGGGTTCCCCTACCGGGGAGCTGTTTTTT.